This TCR beta chain derives from a study of cytomegalovirus exposure and HLA in healthy donors. Findings and limits, study-wide: Previously analyzed data showed that most TCR beta V segments were productive at a frequency of about 90% or about 30%. Association of a missense DCLRE1C variant with TCR beta V- and J-gene trimming was reported in a later analysis.

PCR used 60 Vbeta primers and 13 Jbeta primers. Generated by immunoSEQ multiplex PCR, the TCRdb table keeps only in-frame clones and is missing some. The repertoire consists of about 99,000 clones, with around 73% occurring once and the leading ten covering around 3.4%. There are 16 residues in the CDR3. The V end lost 4 bases, the J end lost 1 base, and 14 bases lay between the germline ends. Germline values: CDR1 MNHNS, CDR2 SASEGT. This clone was observed a single time. Its antigen is currently unknown. This sequence originates from a man between 35 and 55 years old in good health and CMV-seronegative. V is TRBV6-1 and J is TRBJ1-3; TRBD1 might be the D (5 bases). The sequencing input was PBMCs. CDR3: CASSGTFGGSGNTIYF. The DNA for the CDR3 is TGTGCCAGCAGTGGTACATTTGGGGGGTCTGGAAACACCATATATTTT.